A single TCR beta chain is shown here with its context. Its antigen is not known. The Oncomine TCR Beta short-read assay was applied to DNA of cultured CD4+ T cells. TCRdb reprocessed the PCR reads with MiXCR, giving one entry per CDR3 protein. The data contain 6,000 or so distinct CDR3 sequences, approximately 48% of them singletons. The treatment: roughly ten-day PBMC culture with coronavirus spike peptide pools or control peptides (ViraFEST assay). Negative selection was the method that isolated CD4+ T cells after about ten days of culture. This specimen belongs to a study of vaccination and CD4 T cells after COVID-19. Overall study context: Post-COVID sampling occurred a median approximately 100 days after diagnosis (range 35 to 161). Blood was drawn a median around 74 days post second dose, range 14 to 241. Cultures designated as controls were supplied with a CEFX pool, an HIV-1 Nef pool, or no peptide.

Trimming stripped 2 bases from V and 2 bases from J, with 12 bases between. The germline V gene encodes CDR1 SGHTA and CDR2 FQGNSA. The CDR3 consists of 15 residues. V gene TRBV7-2 combines with J gene TRBJ1-2, with D unclear. The clonotype was recovered from a human donor who had recovered from COVID-19. Sequencing was done on a sample of CD4+ T cells from blood, cultured in vitro. The CDR3 spells CASSLLSLTNYGYTF. In nucleotides, the CDR3 is TGTGCCAGCAGCTTACTATCTCTGACGAACTATGGCTACACCTTC.